These T cell receptor beta chains were read from a single sample in a study of T-cell memory formation after mild COVID-19. TCRdb recomputed calls from the 5' RACE reads with MiXCR, one row per CDR3 protein. The table lists under 300,000 distinct CDR3 sequences, 7.5% to 9.5% of them singletons, with roughly 23% in the top ten. Sequenced material: PBMCs or a T cell subset sorted from them (not recorded which). These TCRs come from a man between 18 and 35 years old who had mild COVID-19 (a few samples of this study predate the infection). Cell type and time point are not known. CDR3s include the opening cysteine and the closing phenylalanine or tryptophan. A D gene is named only where the DNA matches it firmly. Not every row has a clone size; where given, it reads once, few, many or a size class.

cdr3_nt,cdr3_aa,v_call,d_call,j_call,clone_size
TGCGCCACCCCAGGCGCTTATTCACCCCTCCACTTT,CATPGAYSPLHF,TRBV5-1,NA,TRBJ1-6,NA
TGTGCCAGAGGACAGGCCTGGACCTATAACTATGGCTACACCTTC,CARGQAWTYNYGYTF,TRBV2,TRBD1,TRBJ1-2,NA
TGCGCCAGCAGTCAACCCCCGGGTAGCGGGGAGGCAGATACGCAGTATTTT,CASSQPPGSGEADTQYF,TRBV23-1,TRBD2,TRBJ2-3,few
TGCGCCAGCAGCTTGGTTGGACTTTCCTACAATGAGCAGTTCTTC,CASSLVGLSYNEQFF,TRBV5-1,NA,TRBJ2-1,NA
TGTGCAAGCAGTTACCACAATACAGGGTCCTCGGAAGCTTTCTTT,CASSYHNTGSSEAFF,TRBV6-5,NA,TRBJ1-1,NA
TGTGCCAGCAGCACCCGACAGGGAAGTGGCTACACCTTC,CASSTRQGSGYTF,TRBV11-2,TRBD1,TRBJ1-2,NA
TGTGCCAGCAGCTTAGGCTCCTCCAATGAAAAACTGTTTTTT,CASSLGSSNEKLFF,TRBV7-2,NA,TRBJ1-4,few
TGCAGTGCTCCTTTAGGAGGGAAAGAGCATGAGCAGTTCTTC,CSAPLGGKEHEQFF,TRBV20-1,NA,TRBJ2-1,few
TGCAGTGCGGGGACACCGAACAATCAGCCCCAGCATTTT,CSAGTPNNQPQHF,TRBV20-1,NA,TRBJ1-5,NA
TGCAGCGTTGGGACCCCGGTCACCGGGGCCAACGTCCTGACTTTC,CSVGTPVTGANVLTF,TRBV29-1,NA,TRBJ2-6,few
TGTGCCAGCAGAAAATCCCAGGGGGGAAGGAATTCACCCCTCCACTTT,CASRKSQGGRNSPLHF,TRBV7-9,TRBD1,TRBJ1-6,many
TGTGCCAGCAGCTTAGATCTCAGGGGTTCGGGCGAGACCCAGTACTTC,CASSLDLRGSGETQYF,TRBV11-2,NA,TRBJ2-5,few
TGCGCCAGCAGCTTCCCCCCTGGTGGACAGGGGATAGAGACCCAGTACTTC,CASSFPPGGQGIETQYF,TRBV5-1,TRBD1,TRBJ2-5,many
TGCAGTGCTTCAGAGGCTTCGGTCCTCCACTTT,CSASEASVLHF,TRBV20-1,NA,TRBJ1-6,few
TGTGCCACCAGCGGGGGTTATAGCAATCAGCCCCAGCATTTT,CATSGGYSNQPQHF,TRBV15,NA,TRBJ1-5,NA
TGTGCTAGCAGCTTAGTTAGCGGGGAGAACACCGGGGAGCTGTTTTTT,CASSLVSGENTGELFF,TRBV7-7,TRBD2,TRBJ2-2,few
TGCGCCAGCAGCTTGCGGGGGCCGTACTATGGCTACACCTTC,CASSLRGPYYGYTF,TRBV5-1,NA,TRBJ1-2,once
TGTGCCAGCAGTCTGGGGAGGGACAGAAGTAATTCACCCCTCCACTTT,CASSLGRDRSNSPLHF,TRBV27,TRBD1,TRBJ1-6,many
TGTGCCAGCAGCCTCGGACAGGGGGACTCCTACAATGAGCAGTTCTTC,CASSLGQGDSYNEQFF,TRBV3-1,TRBD1,TRBJ2-1,many
TGTGCCAGCAGCTGGAGGGACAATTCACCCCTCCACTTT,CASSWRDNSPLHF,TRBV12-3/TRBV12-4,NA,TRBJ1-6,few
TGTGCCAGCAGCTTAATACAGGGCTTCATGAACACTGAAGCTTTCTTT,CASSLIQGFMNTEAFF,TRBV7-2,NA,TRBJ1-1,few
TGTGCCAGCAGTTACCGCTCCAATCGGCTGGGGAAGACCCAGTACTTC,CASSYRSNRLGKTQYF,TRBV6-5,NA,TRBJ2-5,many
TGTGCCAGCAGCAGACTAGCGGCACAAGAGACCCAGTACTTC,CASSRLAAQETQYF,TRBV6-5,TRBD2,TRBJ2-5,NA
TGTGCCAGCAGTGAAGTGGGTACAGGGACTGGCTACACCTTC,CASSEVGTGTGYTF,TRBV6-1,NA,TRBJ1-2,many
TGTGCCAGCAGCAAAAGGGGGTTCTTC,CASSKRGFF,TRBV21-1,NA,TRBJ2-1,NA
TGTGCCAGCACCGAACAGGGGTCCTACAATGAGCAGTTCTTC,CASTEQGSYNEQFF,TRBV7-2,TRBD1,TRBJ2-1,many